This T cell receptor (beta chain) appears in the sequencing data of a study of blood T cell repertoires in COVID-19. The overall study: Both acute and convalescent COVID-19 samples were obtained from the United States, Italy and Spain. Sample material is recorded as cDNA or gDNA derived from T cells, B-cell-depleted T cells, or PBMCs.

The V end lost 3 bases, the J end lost 4 bases, and 16 bases lay between the germline ends. The CDR3 is made up of 15 amino acids. Germline V lookup: CDR1 SGHKS, CDR2 YYEKEE (reference sequence). Under the authors' procedure: From reference gene primer amplification, estimates of nucleated cell counts were derived. Data came from immunoSEQ multiplex PCR; TCRdb stores just in-frame clones and leaves some out. The D gene and trimming were derived from the DNA, and the V and J assignments and clone size from that table. Among 45,000 to 55,000 clones listed, around 78% were seen once. This TCR came from a human donor in a cohort sampled during active COVID-19. The specimen was peripheral blood. The rearrangement joins TRBV5-5 to TRBJ1-1; possible D gene TRBD1, 6 bases. For the CDR3, the DNA is TGTGCCAGCAGCTACGGGGGGCGCCGGGTCACTGAAGCTTTCTTT. Translating it yields CASSYGGRRVTEAFF.